The rows below give T cell receptor beta chains drawn from one sample of a study of blood T cell repertoires in COVID-19. TCRdb's table, derived via immunoSEQ multiplex PCR, lists solely in-frame clones and lacks some. This table has around 180,000 clones, roughly nine tenths appearing once. Sequenced material: peripheral blood. All receptors derive from a man in his 60s with acute or convalescent COVID-19. Each CDR3 is given with its conserved first and last residue. Each record gives: CDR3 protein, CDR3 DNA, V gene, D gene, clone size, J gene. The D gene is left open where the match is weak. Clone sizes are given selectively: once, few, many, or a class where the clone is expanded.

CSAHTYTQYF | TGCAGTGCGCATACATATACGCAGTATTTT | TRBV20-1 | . | . | TRBJ2-3
CASSPLGGASSYEQYF | TGTGCCAGCAGCCCTCTTGGAGGGGCGAGCTCCTACGAGCAGTACTTC | TRBV7-3 | . | . | TRBJ2-7
CASSATSGSSLF | TGTGCCAGCAGCGCGACTAGCGGGAGTTCCCTCTTC | TRBV7-9 | TRBD2 | . | TRBJ2-1
CASSLGTGASSGNTIYF | TGTGCCAGCAGCTTAGGGACAGGGGCCAGCTCTGGAAACACCATATATTTT | TRBV11-2 | TRBD1 | . | TRBJ1-3
CASSLTSGLADQTYNEQFF | TGTGCCAGCAGCTTAACATCTGGACTAGCGGACCAAACCTACAATGAGCAGTTCTTC | TRBV7-3 | TRBD2 | . | TRBJ2-1
CAISESTGRSGANVLTF | TGTGCCATCAGTGAGTCGACAGGTCGCTCTGGGGCCAACGTCCTGACTTTC | TRBV10-3 | . | . | TRBJ2-6
CASSRGSTEAFF | TGTGCCAGCAGCAGGGGGAGCACTGAAGCTTTCTTT | TRBV3-1/TRBV3-2 | . | . | TRBJ1-1
CASSLVGASYEQYF | TGTGCCAGCAGCTTAGTGGGGGCCTCCTACGAGCAGTACTTC | TRBV7-2 | . | . | TRBJ2-7
CASSPSTSGRREQFF | TGTGCCAGCAGCCCCTCGACTAGCGGGAGGCGAGAGCAGTTCTTC | TRBV11-3 | TRBD2 | . | TRBJ2-1
CASSLDRETQYF | TGTGCCAGCAGCCTAGACCGGGAGACCCAGTACTTC | TRBV3-1/TRBV3-2 | . | . | TRBJ2-5
CASSVALAGSGTGELFF | TGTGCCAGCAGCGTAGCTTTAGCGGGGTCGGGCACCGGGGAGCTGTTTTTT | TRBV9 | TRBD2 | once | TRBJ2-2
CAWSGRAPGELFF | TGTGCCTGGAGCGGCAGGGCTCCCGGGGAGCTGTTTTTT | TRBV30 | . | . | TRBJ2-2
CATSRGLAGGPYEQYF | TGTGCCACCAGCAGAGGACTAGCGGGAGGGCCGTACGAGCAGTACTTC | TRBV15 | TRBD2 | . | TRBJ2-7
CASSLARGNTGELFF | TGTGCCAGCAGCTTAGCCAGGGGGAACACCGGGGAGCTGTTTTTT | TRBV11-3 | . | . | TRBJ2-2
CASSPWTGEADTQYF | TGTGCCAGCAGTCCCTGGACAGGGGAGGCAGATACGCAGTATTTT | TRBV6-5 | TRBD1 | . | TRBJ2-3
CASKTPYSGNTIYF | TGTGCCAGTAAGACTCCGTACTCTGGAAACACCATATATTTT | TRBV19 | . | . | TRBJ1-3
CASSSWTGFTDTQYF | TGTGCCAGCAGTTCCTGGACAGGTTTTACAGATACGCAGTATTTT | TRBV6-5 | TRBD1 | once | TRBJ2-3
CASRAGQNTGELFF | TGTGCCAGCAGAGCGGGGCAGAACACCGGGGAGCTGTTTTTT | TRBV3-1/TRBV3-2 | TRBD2 | . | TRBJ2-2
CASSMRDTQYF | TGTGCCAGTAGTATGAGAGATACGCAGTATTTT | TRBV19 | . | . | TRBJ2-3
CASVPDSRNEKLFF | TGTGCTAGTGTCCCGGACAGTCGTAATGAAAAACTGTTTTTT | TRBV12-5 | . | few | TRBJ1-4
CASSLTDPNTGELFF | TGCGCCAGCAGCTTGACAGACCCGAACACCGGGGAGCTGTTTTTT | TRBV5-1 | . | . | TRBJ2-2
CASSLLSGTGRTDTQYF | TGTGCCAGCAGCTTGCTTTCCGGGACAGGGCGCACAGATACGCAGTATTTT | TRBV5-4 | TRBD1 | . | TRBJ2-3
CASSLRQGEAFF | TGTGCCAGTAGTCTCAGACAGGGTGAAGCTTTCTTT | TRBV19 | TRBD1 | few | TRBJ1-1
CASSQGGSMYNEQFF | TGCGCCAGCAGCCAGGGGGGGAGTATGTACAATGAGCAGTTCTTC | TRBV4-1 | TRBD2 | . | TRBJ2-1